This T cell receptor beta chain emerged from a study of T cell changes during pregnancy in multiple sclerosis. Method: immunoSEQ multiplex PCR; TCRdb's copy keeps in-frame clones and lacks some. The sample shows around 100,000 clones, 85% to 95% of them seen only once. The germline V gene encodes CDR1 LNHDA and CDR2 SQIVND (reference sequence). V was pared by 5 bases and J by 0 bases, with 10 bases of the junction left unmatched. This CDR3 has 18 amino acids. The V and J genes are TRBV19 and TRBJ2-7; TRBD2 matches 13 bases. The TCR originated in a female donor with multiple sclerosis, enrolled in a pregnancy study. The sample in question was peripheral blood, obtained in the second trimester of pregnancy. The chain's CDR3 is CASSVRGLAGVHSYEQYF. CDR3 bases: TGTGCCAGTAGTGTCCGAGGACTAGCGGGAGTTCACTCCTACGAGCAGTACTTC.